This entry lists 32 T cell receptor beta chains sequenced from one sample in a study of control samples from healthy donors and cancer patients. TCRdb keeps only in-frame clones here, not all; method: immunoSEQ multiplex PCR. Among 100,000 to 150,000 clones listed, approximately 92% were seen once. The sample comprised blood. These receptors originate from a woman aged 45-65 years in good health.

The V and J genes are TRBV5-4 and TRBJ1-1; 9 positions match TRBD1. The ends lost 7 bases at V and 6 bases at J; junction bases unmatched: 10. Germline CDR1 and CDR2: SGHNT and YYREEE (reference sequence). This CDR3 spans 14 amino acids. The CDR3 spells CASRVLQGAPEAFF. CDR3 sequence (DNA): TGTGCCAGCCGAGTCCTACAGGGGGCCCCTGAAGCTTTCTTT.

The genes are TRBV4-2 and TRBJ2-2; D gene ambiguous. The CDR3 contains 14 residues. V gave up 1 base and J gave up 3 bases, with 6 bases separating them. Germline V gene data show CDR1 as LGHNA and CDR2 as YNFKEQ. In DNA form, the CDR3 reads TGTGCCAGCAGCCAAGGCCAGGACACCGGGGAGCTGTTTTTT. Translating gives CASSQGQDTGELFF.

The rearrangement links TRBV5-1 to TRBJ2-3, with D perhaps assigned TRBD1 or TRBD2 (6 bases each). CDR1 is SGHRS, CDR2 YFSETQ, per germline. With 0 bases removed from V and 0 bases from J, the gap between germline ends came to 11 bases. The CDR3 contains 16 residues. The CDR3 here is CASSLVGGHSTDTQYF. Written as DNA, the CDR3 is TGCGCCAGCAGCTTGGTAGGGGGGCATAGCACAGATACGCAGTATTTT.

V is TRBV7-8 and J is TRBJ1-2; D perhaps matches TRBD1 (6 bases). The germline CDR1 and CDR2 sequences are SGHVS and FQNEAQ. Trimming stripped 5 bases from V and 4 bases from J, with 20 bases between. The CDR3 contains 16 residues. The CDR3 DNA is TGTGCCAGCAGCCCCCAATCGGGACACCTCGGCTATGGCTACACCTTC. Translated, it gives CASSPQSGHLGYGYTF.

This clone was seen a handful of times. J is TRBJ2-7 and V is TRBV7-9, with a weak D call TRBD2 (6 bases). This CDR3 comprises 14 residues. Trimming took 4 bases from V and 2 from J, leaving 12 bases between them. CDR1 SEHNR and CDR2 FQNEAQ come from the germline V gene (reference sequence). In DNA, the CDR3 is TGTGCCAGCAGCTCGGGTAGCGGAGCCTACGAGCAGTACTTC. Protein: CASSSGSGAYEQYF.

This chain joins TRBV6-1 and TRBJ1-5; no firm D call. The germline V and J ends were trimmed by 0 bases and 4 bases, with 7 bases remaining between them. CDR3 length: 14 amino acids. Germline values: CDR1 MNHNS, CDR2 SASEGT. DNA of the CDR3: TGTGCCAGCAGTGAAGCAGGGTCGAATCAGCCCCAGCATTTT. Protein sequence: CASSEAGSNQPQHF.

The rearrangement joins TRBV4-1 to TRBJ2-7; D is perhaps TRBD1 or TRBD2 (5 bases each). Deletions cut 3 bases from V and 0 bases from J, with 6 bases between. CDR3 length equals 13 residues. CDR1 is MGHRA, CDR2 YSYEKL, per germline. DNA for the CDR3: TGCGCCAGCAGCCAGGGGGTCTCCTACGAGCAGTACTTC. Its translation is CASSQGVSYEQYF.

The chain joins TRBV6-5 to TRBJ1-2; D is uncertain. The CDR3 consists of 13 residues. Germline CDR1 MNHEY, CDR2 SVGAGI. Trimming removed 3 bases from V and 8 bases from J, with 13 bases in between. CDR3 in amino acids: CASSYDWVQGYTF. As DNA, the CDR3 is TGTGCCAGCAGTTATGATTGGGTCCAAGGCTACACCTTC.

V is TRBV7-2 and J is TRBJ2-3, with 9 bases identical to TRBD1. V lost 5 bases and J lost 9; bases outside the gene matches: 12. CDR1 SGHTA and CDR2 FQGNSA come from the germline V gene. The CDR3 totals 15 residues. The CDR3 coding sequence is TGTGCCAGCAGCGGCTCCGGGACAGGGAAGGCGACGCAGTATTTT. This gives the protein CASSGSGTGKATQYF.

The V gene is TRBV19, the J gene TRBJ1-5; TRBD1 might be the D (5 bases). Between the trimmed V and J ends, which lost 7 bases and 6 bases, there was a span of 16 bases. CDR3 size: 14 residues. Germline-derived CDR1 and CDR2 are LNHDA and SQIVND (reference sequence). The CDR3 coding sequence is TGTGCCAGTACCCGGACTGGGGCGAGTCAGCCCCAGCATTTT. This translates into CASTRTGASQPQHF. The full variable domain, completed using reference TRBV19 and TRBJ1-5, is DGGITQSPKYLFRKEGQNVTLSCEQNLNHDAMYWYRQDPGQGLRLIYYSQIVNDFQKGDIAEGYSVSREKKESFPLTVTSAQKNPTAFYLCASTRTGASQPQHFGDGTRLSIL.

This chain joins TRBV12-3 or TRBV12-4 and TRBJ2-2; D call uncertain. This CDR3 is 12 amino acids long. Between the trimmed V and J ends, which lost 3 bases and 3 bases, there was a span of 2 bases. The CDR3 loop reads CASSLDTGELFF. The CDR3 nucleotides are TGTGCCAGCAGTTTGGACACCGGGGAGCTGTTTTTT.

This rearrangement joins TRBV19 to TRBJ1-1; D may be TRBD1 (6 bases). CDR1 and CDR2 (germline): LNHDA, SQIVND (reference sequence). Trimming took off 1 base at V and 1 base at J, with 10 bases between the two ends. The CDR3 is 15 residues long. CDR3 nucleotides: TGTGCCAGTAGTATAGCGGGGGGCGCGAACACTGAAGCTTTCTTT. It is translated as CASSIAGGANTEAFF.

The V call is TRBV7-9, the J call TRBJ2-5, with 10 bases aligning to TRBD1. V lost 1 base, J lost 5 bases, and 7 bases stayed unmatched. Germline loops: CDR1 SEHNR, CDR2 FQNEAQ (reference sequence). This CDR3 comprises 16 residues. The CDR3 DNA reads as TGTGCCAGCAGCTTAGACGGACAGGGGGGTCTTGAGACCCAGTACTTC. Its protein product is CASSLDGQGGLETQYF.

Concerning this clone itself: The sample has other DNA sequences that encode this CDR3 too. Here the CDR3 reads CASSRTGEAFF. CDR3 in DNA: TGTGCCAGCAGTAGGACAGGCGAAGCTTTCTTT. The chain has TRBV6-5 and TRBJ1-1, with 7 bases aligning to TRBD1. CDR1 and CDR2 (germline): MNHEY, SVGAGI. The junction had 2 bases not matched to a gene; V was cut back by 5 bases and J by 8 bases. This CDR3 region has 11 residues.

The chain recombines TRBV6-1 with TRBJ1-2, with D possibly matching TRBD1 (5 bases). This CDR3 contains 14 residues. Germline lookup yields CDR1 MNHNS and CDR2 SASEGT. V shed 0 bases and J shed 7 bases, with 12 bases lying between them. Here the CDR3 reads CASSEAGGVRGYTF. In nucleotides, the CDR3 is TGTGCCAGCAGTGAAGCGGGAGGGGTCCGTGGCTACACCTTC.

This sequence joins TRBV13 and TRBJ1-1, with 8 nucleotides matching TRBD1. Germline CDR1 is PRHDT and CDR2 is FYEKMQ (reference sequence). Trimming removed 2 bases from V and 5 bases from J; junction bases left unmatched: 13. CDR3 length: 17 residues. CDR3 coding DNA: TGTGCCAGCAGCTTATACCTTCAAGCAGGGGGCGGAACTGAAGCTTTCTTT. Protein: CASSLYLQAGGGTEAFF.

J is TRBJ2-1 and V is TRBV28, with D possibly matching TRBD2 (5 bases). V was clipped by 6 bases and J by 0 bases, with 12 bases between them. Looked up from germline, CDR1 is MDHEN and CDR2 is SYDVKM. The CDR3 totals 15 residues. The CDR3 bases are TGTGCCAGCAGCCCTTTCCGGGGCTCCTACAATGAGCAGTTCTTC. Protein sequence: CASSPFRGSYNEQFF.

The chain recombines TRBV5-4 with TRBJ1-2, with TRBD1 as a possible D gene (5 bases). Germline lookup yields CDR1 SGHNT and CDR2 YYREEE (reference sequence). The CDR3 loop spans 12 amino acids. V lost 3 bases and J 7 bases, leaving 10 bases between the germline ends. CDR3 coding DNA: TGTGCCAGCAGCTATTGGGACTCTGGCTACACCTTC. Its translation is CASSYWDSGYTF.

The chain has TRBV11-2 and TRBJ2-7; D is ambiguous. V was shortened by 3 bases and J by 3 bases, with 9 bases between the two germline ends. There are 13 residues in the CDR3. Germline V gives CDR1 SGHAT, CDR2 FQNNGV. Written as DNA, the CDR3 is TGTGCCAGCAGCTTGGGTTTGGTCTACGAGCAGTACTTC. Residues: CASSLGLVYEQYF.

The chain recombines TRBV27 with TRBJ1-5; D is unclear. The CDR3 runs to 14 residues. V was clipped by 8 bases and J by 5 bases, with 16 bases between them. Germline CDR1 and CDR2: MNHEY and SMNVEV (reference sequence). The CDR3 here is CASGATGLDQPQHF. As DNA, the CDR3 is TGTGCCAGCGGTGCTACGGGCCTTGATCAGCCCCAGCATTTT.

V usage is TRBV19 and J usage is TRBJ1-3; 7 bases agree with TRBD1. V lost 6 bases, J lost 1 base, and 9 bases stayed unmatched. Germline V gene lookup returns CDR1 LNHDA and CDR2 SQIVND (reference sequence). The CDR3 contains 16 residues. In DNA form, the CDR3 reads TGTGCCAGTAGCAACACAGGGGAATCATCTGGAAACACCATATATTTT. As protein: CASSNTGESSGNTIYF.

The CDR3 DNA is TGTGCCAGTAGTACGCCGGGACTTGAAGCTTTCTTT. It codes for CASSTPGLEAFF. This chain uses TRBV19 with TRBJ1-1, with a tentative D call TRBD1 (5 bases). Germline lookup yields CDR1 LNHDA and CDR2 SQIVND (reference sequence). CDR3 length: 12 residues. V lost 4 bases and J lost 7, with 10 bases in between.

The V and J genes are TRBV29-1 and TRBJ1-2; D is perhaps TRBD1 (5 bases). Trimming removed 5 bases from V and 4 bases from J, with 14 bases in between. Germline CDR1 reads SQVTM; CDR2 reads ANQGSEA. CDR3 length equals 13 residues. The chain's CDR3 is CSVIHGAGYGYTF. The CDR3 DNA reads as TGCAGCGTTATACATGGGGCGGGCTATGGCTACACCTTC.

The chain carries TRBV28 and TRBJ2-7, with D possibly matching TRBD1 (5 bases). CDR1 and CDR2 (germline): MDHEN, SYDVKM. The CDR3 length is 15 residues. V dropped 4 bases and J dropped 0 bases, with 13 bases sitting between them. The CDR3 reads CASSSPLTASYEQYF. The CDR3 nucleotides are TGTGCCAGCAGTTCCCCTTTGACAGCCTCCTACGAGCAGTACTTC.

CDR3 region: CASSQTENTEAFF. The CDR3 DNA reads TGTGCCAGCAGCCAGACAGAGAACACTGAAGCTTTCTTT. The rearrangement uses TRBV3-1 (or the pseudogene TRBV3-2) and TRBJ1-1; a weak D match, TRBD1 (5 bases). V gave up 3 bases and J gave up 1 base, with 6 bases separating them. The CDR3 contains 13 residues. Germline values: CDR1 LGHDT, CDR2 YNNKEL (reference sequence).

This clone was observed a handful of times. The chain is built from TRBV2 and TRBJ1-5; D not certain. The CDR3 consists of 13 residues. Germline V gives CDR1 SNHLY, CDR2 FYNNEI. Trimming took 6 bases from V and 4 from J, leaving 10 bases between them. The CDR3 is CASSRTENQPQHF. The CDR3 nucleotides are TGTGCCAGCAGCCGGACTGAAAATCAGCCCCAGCATTTT.

The CDR3 DNA follows: TGTGCCAGCAGTTACGTCAGGGAATCTGAAGCTTTCTTT. As protein: CASSYVRESEAFF. The gene calls are TRBV6-5 and TRBJ1-1; tentative D call: TRBD1 (5 bases). The V gene's germline CDR1 is MNHEY and CDR2 SVGAGI. This CDR3 region has 13 residues. V lost 2 bases and J 6 bases, leaving 10 bases between the germline ends.

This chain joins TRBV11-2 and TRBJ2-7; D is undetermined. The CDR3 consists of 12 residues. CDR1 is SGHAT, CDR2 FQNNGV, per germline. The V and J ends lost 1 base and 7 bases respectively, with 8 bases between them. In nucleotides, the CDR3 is TGTGCCAGCAGCTTAGCCCTGGGAGAGCAGTACTTC. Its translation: CASSLALGEQYF.

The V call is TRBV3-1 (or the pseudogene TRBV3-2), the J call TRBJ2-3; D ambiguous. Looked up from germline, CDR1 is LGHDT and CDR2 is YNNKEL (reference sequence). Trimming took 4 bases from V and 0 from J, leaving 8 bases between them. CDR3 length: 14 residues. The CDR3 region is CASSLRVSTDTQYF. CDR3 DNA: TGTGCCAGCAGCCTCCGGGTTAGCACAGATACGCAGTATTTT.

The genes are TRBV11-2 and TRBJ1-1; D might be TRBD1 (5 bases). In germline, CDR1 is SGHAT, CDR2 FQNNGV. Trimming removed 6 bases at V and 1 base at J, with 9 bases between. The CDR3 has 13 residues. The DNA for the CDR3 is TGTGCCAGCAGGAACGACAGGAACACTGAAGCTTTCTTT. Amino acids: CASRNDRNTEAFF.

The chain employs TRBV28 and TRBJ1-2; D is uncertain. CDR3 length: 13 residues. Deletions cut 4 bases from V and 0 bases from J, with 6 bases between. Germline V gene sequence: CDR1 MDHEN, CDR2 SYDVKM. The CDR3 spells CASSSGPNYGYTF. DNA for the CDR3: TGTGCCAGCAGTTCGGGTCCTAACTATGGCTACACCTTC.

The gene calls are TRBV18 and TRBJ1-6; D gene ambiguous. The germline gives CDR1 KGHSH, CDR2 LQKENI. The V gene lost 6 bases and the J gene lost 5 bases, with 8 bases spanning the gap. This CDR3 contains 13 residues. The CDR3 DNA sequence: TGTGCCAGCTCCTCGGGGAATAATTCACCCCTCCACTTT. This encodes CASSSGNNSPLHF.